The T cell receptor beta chain described here comes from a study of shared clonotypes between healthy human individuals. Study-level points and caveats: As a rule, naive subsets had a larger estimated richness than memory subsets.

On this clone: What it recognizes is unknown.

The data were produced by immunoSEQ multiplex PCR, yet TCRdb's version contains in-frame clones alone and is incomplete. Among hundreds of thousands of clones listed, approximately 79% were seen once. Trimming took 6 bases from V and 2 from J, leaving 23 bases between them. CDR1 and CDR2 (germline): MDHEN, SYDVKM. CDR3 size: 17 residues. Sequencing used memory CD4+ T cells sorted from blood. Subset here: CD45RA-negative fraction. The TCR comes from a woman younger than 45 in good health. V gene TRBV28 combines with J gene TRBJ2-7; tentatively, D is TRBD1 (7 bases). The CDR3 here is CASRTGGGGAGPYEQYF. The CDR3 nucleotides read TGTGCCAGCAGGACCGGCGGAGGGGGCGCCGGCCCCTACGAGCAGTACTTC.